This T cell receptor (beta chain) was captured by sequencing in a study of blood T cell repertoires in COVID-19. Study details: T cells, B-cell-depleted T cells, or PBMCs provided the cDNA or gDNA that served as material.

Trimming removed 0 bases from V and 4 bases from J, with 12 bases in between. This CDR3 has 15 residues. CDR1 and CDR2 from the germline V gene are MGHRA and YSYEKL. Libraries were prepared by immunoSEQ multiplex PCR; TCRdb keeps only in-frame clonotypes and omits some of them. The profile shows hundreds of thousands of clones, roughly 87% of them singletons. The sequenced sample was peripheral blood. The sequence was collected from a man aged 18 to 30 with active or convalescent COVID-19. The chain joins TRBV4-1 to TRBJ1-1, with D unresolved. CDR3 residues: CASSQDRSWSTEAFF. CDR3 DNA: TGCGCCAGCAGCCAAGATCGTTCCTGGAGCACTGAAGCTTTCTTT.